This T cell receptor beta chain emerged from a study of technical replicates of blood from a few donors. From germline, CDR1 is SGHTA and CDR2 FQGNSA. V gave up 1 base and J gave up 6 bases, with 10 bases separating them. This CDR3 comprises 13 residues. Sequencing was performed with immunoSEQ multiplex PCR; in TCRdb, only in-frame clones are kept and a portion is missing. Seen here are fewer than 65,000 clones, approximately 87% observed once, and the top ten hold around 5.2%. Specimen: PBMCs. This receptor was obtained from a human donor in good health. Some clones in this sample may be carry-over from other donors' samples. The chain combines TRBV7-2 with TRBJ2-7; D perhaps matches TRBD1 (5 bases). CDR3 sequence: CASSLGRTTEQYF. The CDR3 bases are TGTGCCAGCAGCTTAGGAAGGACAACCGAGCAGTACTTC.